This is a list of T cell receptor beta chains from one sample in a study of T cells after somatic rescue of genetic block. Data came from immunoSEQ multiplex PCR; TCRdb stores just in-frame clones and leaves some out. The data contain 45,000 to 70,000 clones, approximately 96% of them seen just once; the ten biggest clones take up 0.075% to 0.095%. The sequenced sample consisted of peripheral blood mononuclear cells (PBMCs). All receptors derive from a child less than two years old. Each CDR3 is given with its conserved first and last residue. A D gene is named only where the DNA matches it firmly. Clone size, where shown, is once, few, many, or a class for clones that have expanded.

abundance | j_gene | d_gene | v_gene | CDR3nt | CDR3aa
few | TRBJ1-1 | - | TRBV6-1 | TGTGCCAGCAGTGAATCAGTCACTGAAGCTTTCTTT | CASSESVTEAFF
- | TRBJ2-6 | - | TRBV4-2 | TGTGCCAGCAGCCTAACGGGACGGGTCTCTGGGGCCAACGTCCTGACTTTC | CASSLTGRVSGANVLTF
- | TRBJ1-1 | - | TRBV6-1 | TGTGCCAGCAGTGAACACATGAACACTGAAGCTTTCTTT | CASSEHMNTEAFF
- | TRBJ1-2 | - | TRBV14 | TGTGCCAGCAGCCCCACCTTGGGGGCGGGCTATGGCTACACCTTC | CASSPTLGAGYGYTF
- | TRBJ2-7 | TRBD2 | TRBV10-3 | TGTGCCATCAGTGAGTCGCGGGAGGGCTACGAGCAGTACTTC | CAISESREGYEQYF
- | TRBJ2-7 | TRBD2 | TRBV19 | TGTGCCAGTAGTATAGGGGAGCGGGAGTACGAGCAGTACTTC | CASSIGEREYEQYF
- | TRBJ1-2 | - | TRBV10-3 | TGTGCCATCAGTGAGGGGGCTTATGGCTACACCTTC | CAISEGAYGYTF
- | TRBJ2-7 | TRBD1 | TRBV29-1 | TGCAGCGTTCGACAGGGGGGAAAGTCCTACGAGCAGTACTTC | CSVRQGGKSYEQYF
- | TRBJ1-2 | - | TRBV11-2 | TGTGCCAGCAGCTCATTCCGGACAGCTAACTATGGCTACACCTTC | CASSSFRTANYGYTF
- | TRBJ1-2 | - | TRBV21-1 | TGTGCCAGCAGCAAAGCAGGGGGCTATGGCTACACCTTC | CASSKAGGYGYTF
- | TRBJ1-5 | TRBD1 | TRBV7-2 | TGTGCCAGCAGCTCGACAGGGGGCAATCAGCCCCAGCATTTT | CASSSTGGNQPQHF
- | TRBJ2-7 | - | TRBV11-2 | TGTGCCAGCAGCCCCTCTCTCTCCTACGAGCAGTACTTC | CASSPSLSYEQYF
- | TRBJ2-3 | - | TRBV29-1 | TGCAGCGTTGGACAGACAGATACGCAGTATTTT | CSVGQTDTQYF
once | TRBJ2-1 | - | TRBV5-5 | TGTGCCAGCAGCTTCTCTAGCGCCTACAATGAGCAGTTCTTC | CASSFSSAYNEQFF
- | TRBJ2-3 | - | TRBV27 | TGTGCCAGCAGTTTCGACACGGATACGCAGTATTTT | CASSFDTDTQYF
- | TRBJ1-4 | TRBD1 | TRBV6-5 | TGTGCCAGCAGTAGGGACAGCCTTAATGAAAAACTGTTTTTT | CASSRDSLNEKLFF
- | TRBJ1-4 | TRBD1 | TRBV5-6 | TGTGCCAGCAGCGCGACAGGGCCGAATGAAAAACTGTTTTTT | CASSATGPNEKLFF
- | TRBJ2-7 | TRBD1 | TRBV10-1 | TGCGCCAGCAGTGAGACAGGGGTCTACGAGCAGTACTTC | CASSETGVYEQYF
once | TRBJ1-1 | TRBD1 | TRBV6-6 | TGTGCCAGCAGTTACAGGGGGCAAAACACTGAAGCTTTCTTT | CASSYRGQNTEAFF
- | TRBJ2-3 | TRBD2 | TRBV9 | TGTGCCAGCAGCGTCGGACTAGCGGTAGTAGATACGCAGTATTTT | CASSVGLAVVDTQYF
- | TRBJ2-7 | - | TRBV7-9 | TGTGCCAGCAGCTTTCCGGGGACCCCGAGGGAGCAGTACTTC | CASSFPGTPREQYF
once | TRBJ2-7 | - | TRBV7-2 | TGTGCCAGCAGCTCGGGACACTCCTACGAGCAGTACTTC | CASSSGHSYEQYF
- | TRBJ2-7 | TRBD1 | TRBV29-1 | TGCAGCGTCGAGGGGACAGGGGGCCCCTACGAGCAGTACTTC | CSVEGTGGPYEQYF
- | TRBJ1-4 | - | TRBV6-1 | TGTGCCAGCAGTGACGGGGTCACTCCGAATGAAAAACTGTTTTTT | CASSDGVTPNEKLFF
once | TRBJ2-1 | - | TRBV6-1 | TGTGCCAGCACTTGGACAAGCTCCTACAATGAGCAGTTCTTC | CASTWTSSYNEQFF
- | TRBJ1-1 | - | TRBV6-6 | TGTGCCAGCAGTTACCGGGGTTGGGACACTGAAGCTTTCTTT | CASSYRGWDTEAFF
- | TRBJ2-2 | - | TRBV5-4 | TGTGCCAGCAGCTTTTTGGACTTCGGGGAGCTGTTTTTT | CASSFLDFGELFF
- | TRBJ2-7 | - | TRBV5-1 | TGCGCCAGCAGGAAGAGGGACTCCTACGAGCAGTACTTC | CASRKRDSYEQYF
- | TRBJ2-7 | - | TRBV4-2 | TGTGCCAGCAGCCAAGATCTGGGGCCCCTAACCTACGAGCAGTACTTC | CASSQDLGPLTYEQYF
- | TRBJ1-4 | TRBD1 | TRBV28 | TGTGCCAGCAACCTCCGACAGGGGGCTAATGAAAAACTGTTTTTT | CASNLRQGANEKLFF
- | TRBJ2-7 | - | TRBV27 | TGTGCCAGCATCCAGGGCTACGAGCAGTACTTC | CASIQGYEQYF
- | TRBJ1-3 | - | TRBV29-1 | TGCAGCGCCCTCTTTATCACCCCTGGAAACACCATATATTTT | CSALFITPGNTIYF
once | TRBJ2-3 | TRBD2 | TRBV7-3 | TGTGCCAGCAGCCTGGGGCGGGAGGGTACGCAGTATTTT | CASSLGREGTQYF
- | TRBJ2-7 | - | TRBV7-2 | TGTGCCAGCAGCTTGACCGGCGCCATATCCTACGAGCAGTACTTC | CASSLTGAISYEQYF
- | TRBJ2-1 | - | TRBV2 | TGTGCCAGCAGTGAAGCTACGGAATACAATGAGCAGTTCTTC | CASSEATEYNEQFF
- | TRBJ1-5 | TRBD1 | TRBV9 | TGTGCCAGCAGCCCCGGGACAGGTTATCAGCCCCAGCATTTT | CASSPGTGYQPQHF
- | TRBJ2-7 | TRBD2 | TRBV5-1 | TGCGCCAGCAGCTTGGTAGCGGGGGAAGAGCAGTACTTC | CASSLVAGEEQYF
- | TRBJ2-7 | TRBD2 | TRBV6-5 | TGTGCCAGCAGTTTACTTTCTAGCGGGAGCGAGCAGTACTTC | CASSLLSSGSEQYF
once | TRBJ2-5 | TRBD1 | TRBV14 | TGTGCCAGCAGCCAAGAGTCAGGGGGAGAGACCCAGTACTTC | CASSQESGGETQYF
- | TRBJ1-2 | - | TRBV7-9 | TGTGCCAGCAGCTTATTTAATCAGGACTATGGCTACACCTTC | CASSLFNQDYGYTF
- | TRBJ1-2 | TRBD1 | TRBV11-2 | TGTGCCAGCAGCTTAGTACAGGGGCCCGGTGGCTACACCTTC | CASSLVQGPGGYTF
- | TRBJ2-7 | TRBD1 | TRBV6-4 | TGTGCCAGCAGATGGACAGGGGGCTCCTACGAGCAGTACTTC | CASRWTGGSYEQYF
- | TRBJ1-1 | - | TRBV5-6 | TGTGCCAGCAGCATCATGGACACTGAAGCTTTCTTT | CASSIMDTEAFF
- | TRBJ2-1 | TRBD2 | TRBV5-1 | TGCGCCAGCAGCTCGACTAGCGGGAGCCTCAATGAGCAGTTCTTC | CASSSTSGSLNEQFF
- | TRBJ2-1 | TRBD2 | TRBV29-1 | TGCAGCACCTTGAGACTAGCGGGATACAATGAGCAGTTCTTC | CSTLRLAGYNEQFF
- | TRBJ1-4 | - | TRBV5-8 | TGTGCCAGCAGCCCTTTGGACAGTAATGAAAAACTGTTTTTT | CASSPLDSNEKLFF